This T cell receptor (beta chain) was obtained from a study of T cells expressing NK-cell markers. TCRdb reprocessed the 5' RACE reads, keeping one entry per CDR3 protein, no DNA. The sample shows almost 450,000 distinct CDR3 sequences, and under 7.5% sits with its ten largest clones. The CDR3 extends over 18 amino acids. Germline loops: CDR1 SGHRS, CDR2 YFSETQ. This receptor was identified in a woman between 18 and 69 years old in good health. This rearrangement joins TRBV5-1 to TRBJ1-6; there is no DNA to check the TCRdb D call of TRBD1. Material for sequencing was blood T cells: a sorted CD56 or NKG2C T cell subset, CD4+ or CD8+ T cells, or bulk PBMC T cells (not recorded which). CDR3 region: CASSFYPSSQGQNSPLHF.